The next 19 T cell receptor beta chains were all read from a single sample in a study of shared clonotypes between healthy human individuals. Clones were read by immunoSEQ multiplex PCR, and TCRdb kept only the in-frame ones, dropping some. The table shows around 940,000 clones, with over 60% occurring only once. The sequencing input was memory CD4+ T cells sorted from blood. Subset in this sample: CD45RA-negative fraction. These receptors originate from a man aged 18 to 35 in good health.

This clone showed up just once. V is TRBV19 and J is TRBJ1-6; D unclear. The CDR3 is made up of 14 amino acids. V was cut by 7 bases and J by 3 bases, with 10 bases left in between. Germline CDR1 LNHDA, CDR2 SQIVND (reference sequence). The CDR3 DNA reads as TGTGCCAGTATGGGCAGCAACTATAATTCACCCCTCCACTTT. Translating gives CASMGSNYNSPLHF.

This clone was counted between two and nine times. This sequence joins TRBV29-1 and TRBJ1-1, with 8 bases identical to TRBD1. From germline, CDR1 is SQVTM and CDR2 ANQGSEA. V shed 3 bases and J 2 bases; nucleotides not matched to a gene: 8. The CDR3 runs 15 residues. The chain's CDR3 is CSVEDRVNVNTEAFF. CDR3 coding DNA: TGCAGCGTTGAGGACAGGGTGAATGTTAACACTGAAGCTTTCTTT.

The chain combines TRBV9 with TRBJ2-2; 9 nucleotides align to TRBD1. This CDR3 comprises 14 residues. V gave up 4 bases and J gave up 6 bases; unmatched junction bases: 4. Germline CDR1 reads SGDLS; CDR2 reads YYNGEE. The CDR3 bases are TGTGCCAGCAGCCCAGGGACAGGGTCCGGGGAGCTGTTTTTT. It specifies CASSPGTGSGELFF. The whole variable domain, remainder taken from reference TRBV9 and TRBJ2-2, is DSGVTQTPKHLITATGQRVTLRCSPRSGDLSVYWYQQSLDQGLQFLIQYYNGEERAKGNILERFSAQQFPDLHSELNLSSLELGDSALYFCASSPGTGSGELFFGEGSRLTVL.

Here the CDR3 reads CSVAAGLAGDGRELFF. The CDR3 DNA reads TGCAGCGTTGCGGCAGGTCTAGCGGGAGATGGGCGGGAGCTGTTTTTT. The chain employs TRBV29-1 and TRBJ2-2, with 10 bases matching TRBD2. V shed 4 bases, J shed 9 bases, and the junction held 14 bases outside the gene matches. There are 16 residues in the CDR3. Germline CDR1 and CDR2: SQVTM and ANQGSEA.

The chain carries TRBV7-3 and TRBJ2-3, with 7 nucleotides matching TRBD2. This CDR3 has 15 residues. Germline lookup yields CDR1 SGHTA and CDR2 FQGTGA. Trimming removed 5 bases from V and 1 base from J; junction bases left unmatched: 6. CDR3 coding DNA: TGTGCCAGCAGCCTCATGGCGGGGGGCACAGATACGCAGTATTTT. This sequence encodes CASSLMAGGTDTQYF.

This clone has a single count. Possible read error: a much larger clone is one base away. The chain uses TRBV5-5 and TRBJ1-2, with TRBD1 matching over 7 bases. Germline V gives CDR1 SGHKS, CDR2 YYEKEE (reference sequence). The CDR3 length is 13 residues. Losses at the gene ends were 4 bases for V and 2 bases for J; bases not matched to a gene: 2. The CDR3 loop is CASSQTGNYGYTF. The CDR3 coding sequence is TGTGCCAGCAGCCAGACAGGGAACTATGGCTACACCTTC.

The chain combines TRBV7-9 with TRBJ1-2, with 7 bases matching TRBD1. V gave up 3 bases and J gave up 0 bases; unmatched junction bases: 7. Germline values: CDR1 SEHNR, CDR2 FQNEAQ (reference sequence). This CDR3 contains 16 residues. The CDR3 nucleotides read TGTGCCAGCAGCTTCAACAGGGGCTCGGCTAACTATGGCTACACCTTC. Its protein product is CASSFNRGSANYGYTF.

J is TRBJ2-7 and V is TRBV6-5; 7 bases agree with TRBD1. The CDR3 contains 13 residues. V lost 6 bases and J lost 3; bases outside the gene matches: 5. Germline V gene data show CDR1 as MNHEY and CDR2 as SVGAGI. In DNA form, the CDR3 reads TGTGCCAGCAGCCGGGACAGAAACTACGAGCAGTACTTC. Its protein product is CASSRDRNYEQYF.

This clone was recorded many times. The CDR3 sequence is CSVLGQRLNTEAFF. The CDR3, as DNA: TGCAGCGTTTTGGGACAGAGATTGAACACTGAAGCTTTCTTT. The chain has TRBV29-1 and TRBJ1-1, with 7 bases matching TRBD1. The V and J ends lost 5 bases and 0 bases, in that order; junction bases with no gene match: 6. CDR1 is SQVTM, CDR2 ANQGSEA, per germline. The CDR3 totals 14 residues.

This chain's CDR3 is CASSWDPTLYEQYF. DNA for the CDR3: TGCGCCAGCAGCTGGGACCCAACCCTCTACGAGCAGTACTTC. The chain uses TRBV5-1 and TRBJ2-7; tentatively, D is TRBD1 or TRBD2 (5 bases each). The ends were cut back, 3 bases at V and 3 bases at J, with 13 bases in the middle. Germline assignment: CDR1 SGHRS and CDR2 YFSETQ. There are 14 residues in the CDR3.

The sample holds one count of this clone. The J gene is TRBJ2-1, the V gene TRBV10-1, with TRBD1 as a possible D gene (6 bases). Deletions cut 4 bases from V and 3 bases from J, with 13 bases between. Germline CDR1 and CDR2: WNHNN and SYGVQD (reference sequence). The CDR3 totals 15 residues. The CDR3: CASSGNRGYYNEQFF. The CDR3 bases are TGCGCCAGCAGTGGGAATAGGGGGTACTACAATGAGCAGTTCTTC.

This clone was observed once. The V and J genes are TRBV5-8 and TRBJ2-1; D may be TRBD2 (5 bases). Germline CDR1 reads SGHTS; CDR2 reads YDEGEE. The CDR3 consists of 18 residues. The V gene lost 1 base and the J gene lost 4 bases, with 21 bases spanning the gap. The CDR3 DNA reads TGTGCCAGCAGCTTGCTCTCTACTAGTCTAGCAATTTACAATGAGCAGTTCTTC. Its translation is CASSLLSTSLAIYNEQFF.

This chain links TRBV28 with TRBJ1-6, with D unclear. Per germline, CDR1 MDHEN and CDR2 SYDVKM. There are 15 residues in the CDR3. Trimming took off 0 bases at V and 5 bases at J, with 8 bases between the two ends. The CDR3: CASSLWGRDNSPLHF. Written as DNA, the CDR3 is TGTGCCAGCAGTTTATGGGGGAGGGATAATTCACCCCTCCACTTT.

This rearrangement joins TRBV5-1 to TRBJ2-5; the D gene could be TRBD1 or TRBD2 (7 bases each). The length of the CDR3 is 13 residues. Deletions cut 8 bases from V and 3 bases from J, with 14 bases between. The V gene's germline CDR1 is SGHRS and CDR2 YFSETQ. The CDR3 DNA follows: TGCGCCAGTACACAGGGGACTAAAGAGACCCAGTACTTC. This translates into CASTQGTKETQYF.

The CDR3 DNA reads TGTGCCAGCAGCTTGGTACTAGCGGGGGGGCCACAAGAGACCCAGTACTTC. This gives the protein CASSLVLAGGPQETQYF. The chain recombines TRBV5-4 with TRBJ2-5; 13 positions match TRBD2. The CDR3 covers 17 residues. With 0 bases clipped from V and 2 bases from J, the junction kept 4 bases outside the gene matches. Germline V gene sequence: CDR1 SGHNT, CDR2 YYREEE (reference sequence).

This clone has just a few counts. The chain uses TRBV14 and TRBJ1-4; D is undetermined. The germline V gene has CDR1 SGHDN and CDR2 FVKESK. The CDR3 has 18 residues. V lost 2 bases, J lost 0 bases, and 16 bases lay in between. CDR3 nucleotides: TGTGCCAGCAGCCAAAGGACTGGGTCCTCCGCAACTAATGAAAAACTGTTTTTT. Residues: CASSQRTGSSATNEKLFF.

This clone has more than one count but fewer than ten. Other DNA sequences in the same sample also yield this CDR3. J is TRBJ2-5 and V is TRBV7-2, with D possibly TRBD2 on 5 matching bases. Per the germline V gene, CDR1 is SGHTA and CDR2 is FQGNSA. The CDR3 consists of 15 residues. Between the trimmed V and J ends, which lost 1 base and 2 bases, there was a span of 11 bases. The CDR3 bases are TGTGCCAGCAGCTTAGTATTAGCGCGTCAAGAGACCCAGTACTTC. Translated, it gives CASSLVLARQETQYF.

The rearrangement uses TRBV10-3 and TRBJ2-6; D is possibly TRBD2 (5 bases). Trimming removed 6 bases at V and 0 bases at J, with 12 bases between. The CDR3 spans 16 residues. Looked up from germline, CDR1 is ENHRY and CDR2 is SYGVKD. The CDR3 spells CAIRADGSSGANVLTF. The CDR3 DNA is TGTGCCATCAGGGCGGATGGGAGCTCTGGGGCCAACGTCCTGACTTTC.

The chain employs TRBV25-1 and TRBJ2-3; TRBD2 might be the D (6 bases). The germline CDR1 and CDR2 sequences are MGHDK and SYGVNS. CDR3 size: 12 residues. Deletions cut 3 bases from V and 7 bases from J, with 8 bases between. In nucleotides, the CDR3 is TGTGCCAGCAGTGATCGGGGGAATACGCAGTATTTT. It is translated as CASSDRGNTQYF.